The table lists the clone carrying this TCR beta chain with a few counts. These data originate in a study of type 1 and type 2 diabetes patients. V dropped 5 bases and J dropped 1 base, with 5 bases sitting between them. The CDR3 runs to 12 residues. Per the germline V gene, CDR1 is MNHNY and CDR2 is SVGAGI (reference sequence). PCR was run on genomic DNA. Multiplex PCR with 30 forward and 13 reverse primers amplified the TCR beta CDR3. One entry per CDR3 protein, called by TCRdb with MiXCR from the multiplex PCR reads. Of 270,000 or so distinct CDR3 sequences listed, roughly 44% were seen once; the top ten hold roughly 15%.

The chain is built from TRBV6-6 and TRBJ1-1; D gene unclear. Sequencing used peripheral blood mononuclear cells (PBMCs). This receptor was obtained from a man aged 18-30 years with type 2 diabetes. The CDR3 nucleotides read TGTGCCAGCAGTCCAGCGAACACTGAAGCTTTCTTT. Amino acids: CASSPANTEAFF.